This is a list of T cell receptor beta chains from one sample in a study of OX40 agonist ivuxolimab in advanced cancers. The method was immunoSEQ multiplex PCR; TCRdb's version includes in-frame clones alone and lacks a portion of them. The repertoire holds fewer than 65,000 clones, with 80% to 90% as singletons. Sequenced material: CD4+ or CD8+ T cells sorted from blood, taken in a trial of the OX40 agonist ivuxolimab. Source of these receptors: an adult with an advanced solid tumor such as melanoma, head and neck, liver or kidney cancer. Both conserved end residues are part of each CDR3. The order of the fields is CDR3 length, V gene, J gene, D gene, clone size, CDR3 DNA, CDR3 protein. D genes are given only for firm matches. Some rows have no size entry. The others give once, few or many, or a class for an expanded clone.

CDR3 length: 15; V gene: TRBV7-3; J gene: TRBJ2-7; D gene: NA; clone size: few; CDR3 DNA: TGTGCCAGCAGCTTACTGGACAGTCCATCCTCCGAGCAGTACTTC; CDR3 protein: CASSLLDSPSSEQYF
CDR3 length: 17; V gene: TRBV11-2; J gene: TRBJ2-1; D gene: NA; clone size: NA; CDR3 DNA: TGTGCCAGCAGCCGCATTGCGGAGAGATTGGCCTACAATGAGCAGTTCTTC; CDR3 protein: CASSRIAERLAYNEQFF
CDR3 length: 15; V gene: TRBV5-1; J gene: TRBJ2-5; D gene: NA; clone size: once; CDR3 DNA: TGCGCCAGCAGCTTGGAGTCGGGGCCGGATCAGACCCAGTACTTC; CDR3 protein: CASSLESGPDQTQYF
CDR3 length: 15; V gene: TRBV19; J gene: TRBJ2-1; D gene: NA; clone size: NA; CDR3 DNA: TGTGCCAGTAGTATCCTGAAGGGATCCTACAATGAGCAGTTCTTC; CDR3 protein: CASSILKGSYNEQFF
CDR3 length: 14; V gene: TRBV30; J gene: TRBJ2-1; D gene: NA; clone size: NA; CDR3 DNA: TGTGCCTGGAGTGTAAGCCAGGGTCGGGGTGAGCAGTTCTTC; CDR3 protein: CAWSVSQGRGEQFF
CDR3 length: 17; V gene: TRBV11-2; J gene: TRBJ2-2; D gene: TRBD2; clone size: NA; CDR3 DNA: TGTGCCAGCAGCTTGACTAGCGGGGGGGTTAACACCGGGGAGCTGTTTTTT; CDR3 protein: CASSLTSGGVNTGELFF
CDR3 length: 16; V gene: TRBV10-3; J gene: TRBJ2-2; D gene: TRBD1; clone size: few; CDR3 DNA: TGTGCCATCAGACAAATTCAGGGGGCGAACACCGGGGAGCTGTTTTTT; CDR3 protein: CAIRQIQGANTGELFF
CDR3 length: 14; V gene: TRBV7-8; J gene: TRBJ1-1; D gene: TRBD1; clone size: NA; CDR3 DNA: TGTGCCAGCAGCTCGGGACAGGGGAACACTGAAGCTTTCTTT; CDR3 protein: CASSSGQGNTEAFF
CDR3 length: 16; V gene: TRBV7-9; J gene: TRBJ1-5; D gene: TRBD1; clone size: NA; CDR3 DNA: TGTGCCAGCAGCTTAGCCGCGGGACAGGGGAATCAGCCCCAGCATTTT; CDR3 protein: CASSLAAGQGNQPQHF
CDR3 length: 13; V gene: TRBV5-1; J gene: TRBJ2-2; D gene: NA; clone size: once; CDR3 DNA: TGCGCCAGCAGCTTTGGGGACACCGGGGAGCTGTTTTTT; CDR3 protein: CASSFGDTGELFF
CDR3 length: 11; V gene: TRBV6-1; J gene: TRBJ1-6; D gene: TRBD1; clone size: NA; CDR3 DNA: TGTGCCAGCAGCTTCCGGGACAGGCCCCCTTTC; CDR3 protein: CASSFRDRPPF
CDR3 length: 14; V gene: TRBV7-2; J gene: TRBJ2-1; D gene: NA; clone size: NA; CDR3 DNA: TGTGCCAGCAGCGGCGGGCCCACCTACAATGAGCAGTTCTTC; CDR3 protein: CASSGGPTYNEQFF
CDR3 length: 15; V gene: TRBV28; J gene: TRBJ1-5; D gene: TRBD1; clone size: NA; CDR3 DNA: TGTGCCAGCCGCCGGGACAGGGTCCGCAATCAGCCCCAGCATTTT; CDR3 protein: CASRRDRVRNQPQHF
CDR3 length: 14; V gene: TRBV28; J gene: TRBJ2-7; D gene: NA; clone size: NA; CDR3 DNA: TGTGCCAGCCTTTCCCCGTCCGTAGGCTACGAGCAGTACTTC; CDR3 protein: CASLSPSVGYEQYF
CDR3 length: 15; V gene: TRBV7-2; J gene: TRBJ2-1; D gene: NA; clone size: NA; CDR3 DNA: TGTGCCAGCAGCTTAACAGGGGGGGATTACAATGAGCAGTTCTTC; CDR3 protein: CASSLTGGDYNEQFF
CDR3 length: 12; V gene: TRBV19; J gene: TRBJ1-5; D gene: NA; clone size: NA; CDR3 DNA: TGTGCCAGTAGTCGCGGCAATCAGCCCCAGCATTTT; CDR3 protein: CASSRGNQPQHF
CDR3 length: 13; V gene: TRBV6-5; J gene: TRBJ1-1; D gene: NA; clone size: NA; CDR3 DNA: TGTGCCAGCAGTTACGGACGGGGCACTGAAGCTTTCTTT; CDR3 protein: CASSYGRGTEAFF
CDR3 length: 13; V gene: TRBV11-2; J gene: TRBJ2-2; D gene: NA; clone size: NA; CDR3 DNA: TGTGCCAGCAGCTTAGCAGGGCCCCATGGGCTGTTTTTT; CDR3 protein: CASSLAGPHGLFF
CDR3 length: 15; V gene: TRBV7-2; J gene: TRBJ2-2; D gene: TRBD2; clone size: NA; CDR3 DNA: TGTGCCAACGGTCGGGGGGGGGCGAACACCGGGGAGCTGTTTTTT; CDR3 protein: CANGRGGANTGELFF
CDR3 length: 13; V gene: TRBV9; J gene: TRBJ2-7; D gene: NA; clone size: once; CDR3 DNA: TGTGCCAGCAGCGTACAGGAGAGCCACGAGCAGTACTTC; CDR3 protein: CASSVQESHEQYF
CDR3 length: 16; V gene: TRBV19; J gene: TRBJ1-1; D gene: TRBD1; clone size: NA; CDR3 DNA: TGTGCCAGTAGCCCCCCCGGGACAGGTGTAGTAACTGAAGCTTTCTTT; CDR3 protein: CASSPPGTGVVTEAFF
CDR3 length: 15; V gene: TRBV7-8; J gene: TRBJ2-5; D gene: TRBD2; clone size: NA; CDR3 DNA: TGTGCCAGCAGCCATAAACGGGGGGGCGAGCAGACCCAGTACTTC; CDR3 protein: CASSHKRGGEQTQYF
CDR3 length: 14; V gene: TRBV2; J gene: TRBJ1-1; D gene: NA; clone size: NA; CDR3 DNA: TGTGCCAGCAGGGATGGAGGGACGTTGCCTGAAGCTTTCTTT; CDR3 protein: CASRDGGTLPEAFF
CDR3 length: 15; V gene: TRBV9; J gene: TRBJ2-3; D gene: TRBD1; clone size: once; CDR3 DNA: TGTGCCAGCAGCGTAGTAGGGGGCGCGGGAGATACGCAGTATTTT; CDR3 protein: CASSVVGGAGDTQYF
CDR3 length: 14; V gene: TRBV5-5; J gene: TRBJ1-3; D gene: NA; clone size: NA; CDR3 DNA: TGTGCCAGCAGCTCCAGGGAGGCTGGAAACACCATATATTTT; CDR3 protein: CASSSREAGNTIYF
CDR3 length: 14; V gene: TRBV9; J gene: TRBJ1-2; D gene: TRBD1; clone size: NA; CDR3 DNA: TGTGCCAGCAGCGTGGGACAGGGGGCGTATGGCTACACCTTC; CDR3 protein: CASSVGQGAYGYTF
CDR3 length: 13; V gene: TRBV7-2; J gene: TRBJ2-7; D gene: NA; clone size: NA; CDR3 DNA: TGTGCCAGCAGCTACACCCCGACAAATCAGCAGTACTTC; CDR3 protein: CASSYTPTNQQYF
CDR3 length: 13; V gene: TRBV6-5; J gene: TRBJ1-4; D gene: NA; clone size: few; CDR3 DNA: TGTGCCAGCAGGAAGAGACAGAATGAAAAACTGTTTTTT; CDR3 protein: CASRKRQNEKLFF
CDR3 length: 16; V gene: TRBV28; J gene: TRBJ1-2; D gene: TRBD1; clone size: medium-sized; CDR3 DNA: TGTGCCAGCAGTTTATGGGATGAGGGACAGGCTTATGGCTACACCTTC; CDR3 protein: CASSLWDEGQAYGYTF
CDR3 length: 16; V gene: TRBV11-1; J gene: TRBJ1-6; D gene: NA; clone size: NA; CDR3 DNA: TGTGCCAGCACCCCGACCGGGACGGGTTATAATTCACCCCTCCACTTT; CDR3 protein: CASTPTGTGYNSPLHF
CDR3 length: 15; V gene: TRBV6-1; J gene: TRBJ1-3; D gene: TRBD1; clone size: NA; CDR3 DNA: TGTGCCAGCAGTGACGGGACAGGGTCGGGAAACACCATATATTTT; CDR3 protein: CASSDGTGSGNTIYF
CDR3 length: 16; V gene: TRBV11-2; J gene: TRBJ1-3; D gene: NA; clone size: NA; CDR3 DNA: TGTGCCAGCAGCTTAGTGGGAAGGAACTCTGGAAACACCATATATTTT; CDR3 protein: CASSLVGRNSGNTIYF
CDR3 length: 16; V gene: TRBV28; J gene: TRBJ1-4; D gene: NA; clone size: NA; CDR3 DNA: TGTGCCAGCAGTTTACCCCAAGGGACGACTAATGAAAAACTGTTTTTT; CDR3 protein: CASSLPQGTTNEKLFF
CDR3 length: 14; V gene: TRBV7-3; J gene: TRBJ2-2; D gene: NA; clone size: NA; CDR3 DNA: TGTGCCAGCAGCTTGGGGATGAACAACGGGGAGCTGTTTTTT; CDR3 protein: CASSLGMNNGELFF